The present T cell receptor (beta chain) was sequenced within a study of T cells in Graves' hyperthyroidism and ophthalmopathy. This clonotype occurred many times. Its antigen remains unidentified. Study-level results: A model of 13 V-J features distinguished ophthalmopathy from stable hyperthyroidism.

Germline lookup yields CDR1 SEHNR and CDR2 FQNEAQ (reference sequence). The CDR3 totals 11 residues. V was shortened by 10 bases and J by 4 bases, with 11 bases between the two germline ends. The CDR3 regions of TCR beta were amplified from RNA transcripts. The study used the HTBI primer set for a first-round RT-PCR of the TCR CDR3. One entry per CDR3 protein results from TCRdb running MiXCR on the multiplex PCR reads. The sample holds about 98,000 distinct CDR3 sequences, 35% to 50% seen once. Sequenced sample: peripheral blood or thyroid tissue (not recorded which). The chain employs TRBV7-9 and TRBJ2-7; D possibly corresponds to TRBD1 (6 bases). The receptor was derived from a woman in her 30s with Graves' hyperthyroidism. CDR3 sequence: CATTQGYEQYF. The CDR3 DNA reads TGTGCCACCACCCAGGGGTACGAGCAGTACTTC.